The T cell receptor (beta chain) described here comes from a study of blood T cell repertoires in COVID-19. Turning to the study itself: Acute and convalescent COVID-19 specimens originated in the United States, Italy and Spain. T cells, B-cell-depleted T cells, or PBMCs provided the cDNA or gDNA that served as material.

As originally analysed: Amplifying reference gene primers gave estimates of nucleated cell counts. Sequencing was performed with immunoSEQ multiplex PCR; in TCRdb, only in-frame clones are kept and a portion is missing. That table furnishes V, J and clone size, whereas the DNA furnished D and trimming. The sample contains roughly 45,000 clones, roughly 86% of which appear only once. The sequenced sample was peripheral blood. This sequence was found in a man between 60 and 75 years old with active COVID-19.

CDR3 sequence reads: CASSQAVQGRVNTQYF. The CDR3 region has the DNA TGCGCCAGCAGCCAAGCGGTGCAGGGAAGGGTGAATACGCAGTATTTT. The chain uses TRBV4-3 and TRBJ2-3, with D perhaps TRBD1 (5 bases). The CDR3 totals 16 residues. Trimming cost V 1 base and J 7 bases, with 18 bases left between them. Germline V gene lookup returns CDR1 LGHNA and CDR2 YSLEER.